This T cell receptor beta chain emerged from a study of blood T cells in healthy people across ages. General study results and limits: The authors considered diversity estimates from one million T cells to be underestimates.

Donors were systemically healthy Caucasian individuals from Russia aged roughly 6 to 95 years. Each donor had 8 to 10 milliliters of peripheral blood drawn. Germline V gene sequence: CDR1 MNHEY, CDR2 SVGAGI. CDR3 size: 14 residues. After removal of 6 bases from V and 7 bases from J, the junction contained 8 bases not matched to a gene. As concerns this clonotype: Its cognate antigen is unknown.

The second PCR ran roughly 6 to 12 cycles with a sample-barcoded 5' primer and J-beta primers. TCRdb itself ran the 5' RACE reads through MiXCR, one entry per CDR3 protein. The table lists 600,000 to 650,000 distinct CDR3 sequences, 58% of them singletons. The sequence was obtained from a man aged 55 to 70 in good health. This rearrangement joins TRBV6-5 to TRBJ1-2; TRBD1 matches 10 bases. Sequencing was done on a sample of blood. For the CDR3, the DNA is TGTGCCAGCAGATCGGGACAGGGGACGAGTGGCTACACCTTC. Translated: CASRSGQGTSGYTF.